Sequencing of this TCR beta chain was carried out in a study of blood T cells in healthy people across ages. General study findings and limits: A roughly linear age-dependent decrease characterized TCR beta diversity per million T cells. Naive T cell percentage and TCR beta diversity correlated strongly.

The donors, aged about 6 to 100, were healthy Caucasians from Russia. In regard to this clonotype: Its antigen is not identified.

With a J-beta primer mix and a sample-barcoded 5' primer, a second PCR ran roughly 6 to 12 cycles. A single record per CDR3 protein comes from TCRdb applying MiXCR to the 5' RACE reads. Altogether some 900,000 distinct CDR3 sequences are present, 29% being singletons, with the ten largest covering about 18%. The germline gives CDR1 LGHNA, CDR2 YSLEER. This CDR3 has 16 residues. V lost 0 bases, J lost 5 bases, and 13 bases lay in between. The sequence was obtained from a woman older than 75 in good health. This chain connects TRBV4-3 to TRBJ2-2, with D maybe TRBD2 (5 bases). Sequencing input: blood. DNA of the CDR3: TGCGCCAGCAGCCAAGAAATGAGGGCGAGAACCGGGGAGCTGTTTTTT. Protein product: CASSQEMRARTGELFF.